Listed here is a single T cell receptor (beta chain). The antigen is undetermined. The sample originates from a study of cytomegalovirus exposure and HLA in healthy donors. The PCR contained 60 Vbeta and 13 Jbeta primers. Method: immunoSEQ multiplex PCR; TCRdb's copy keeps in-frame clones and lacks some. This sample's clone table lists about 170,000 clones. The CDR3 extends over 17 amino acids. The V gene's germline CDR1 is SGHNT and CDR2 YYREEE (reference sequence). V lost 0 bases and J lost 6, with 21 bases in between. The study, taken as a whole, reports: The authors assumed roughly uniform sequencing depth across donors for presence/absence analyses. Most TCR beta V segments were productive about 90% or about 30% of the time in an earlier analysis. Later examination showed HLA-associated TCR beta chains had greater clonal expansion than equally common others. Investigators reported 150 to 200 TCR beta chains as tied to cytomegalovirus.

The sample consisted of PBMCs. The sequence came from a woman aged 60-75 years in good health and CMV-seronegative. V usage is TRBV5-4 and J usage is TRBJ1-2; no definite D call. CDR3 bases: TGTGCCAGCAGCTTGGTCTTTGGTTCGCCGGTAACGGATGGCTACACCTTC. It translates to CASSLVFGSPVTDGYTF.